These 24 T cell receptor beta chains came from one sample sequenced in a study of cytomegalovirus exposure and HLA in healthy donors. PCR used 60 Vbeta primers and 13 Jbeta primers. Some clones are missing from TCRdb's copy, which holds only in-frame ones; the method was immunoSEQ multiplex PCR. The profile shows about 170,000 clones, roughly 81% of them singletons. The material sequenced was PBMCs. The origin of the receptors is a man aged 30-40 years in good health and CMV-seropositive.

CDR3 sequence: CASSQQGPPGDTQYF. In nucleotides, the CDR3 is TGCGCCAGCAGCCAACAGGGGCCCCCAGGAGATACGCAGTATTTT. V usage is TRBV4-1 and J usage is TRBJ2-3; possibly TRBD1 for D (6 bases). V was cut by 2 bases and J by 5 bases, with 14 bases left in between. Germline CDR1 and CDR2: MGHRA and YSYEKL. The CDR3 extends over 15 amino acids.

This clone was seen once. CDR3 in amino acids: CASSARTSGRKETQYF. CDR3 in DNA: TGTGCCAGCAGCGCGAGGACTAGCGGGAGGAAAGAGACCCAGTACTTC. This rearrangement joins TRBV7-2 to TRBJ2-5; 14 nucleotides line up with TRBD2. The J segment lost 3 bases and the V segment lost 5 bases, leaving 5 bases of the junction unmatched. Germline assignment: CDR1 SGHTA and CDR2 FQGNSA. The CDR3 is 16 amino acids. The whole variable domain, filled in from reference TRBV7-2 and TRBJ2-5, reads GAGVSQSPSNKVTEKGKDVELRCDPISGHTALYWYRQSLGQGLEFLIYFQGNSAPDKSGLPSDRFSAERTGGSVSTLTIQRTQQEDSAVYLCASSARTSGRKETQYFGPGTRLLVL.

Notes on this clone: Its ends do not fully match the called genes, so a read error is possible. This chain links TRBV7-9 with TRBJ1-5, with a weak D call TRBD1 (5 bases). This CDR3 has 14 amino acids. CDR1 is SEHNR, CDR2 FQNEAQ, per germline (reference sequence). The CDR3 coding sequence is TGTTCCAGCAGCGACAGCTATAGCAATCAGCCCCAGCATTTT. Translation gives CSSSDSYSNQPQHF.

The chain links TRBV29-1 to TRBJ2-1; TRBD2 might be the D (6 bases). V dropped 3 bases and J dropped 2 bases, with 11 bases sitting between them. This CDR3 region has 14 residues. Germline V gene sequence: CDR1 SQVTM, CDR2 ANQGSEA. The DNA for the CDR3 is TGCAGCGTTGAGTCTAGCGAGACCTACAATGAGCAGTTCTTC. Residues: CSVESSETYNEQFF.

This chain connects TRBV4-1 to TRBJ1-1; the D is unclear. V was trimmed by 0 bases and J by 6 bases, leaving 17 bases between them. The CDR3 runs 16 residues. Germline V lookup: CDR1 MGHRA, CDR2 YSYEKL. CDR3 residues: CASSQDRRSLFPEAFF. CDR3 coding DNA: TGCGCCAGCAGCCAAGATAGGAGGAGCCTATTCCCTGAAGCTTTCTTT.

The chain recombines TRBV4-3 with TRBJ2-2, with 9 bases lining up with TRBD2. Germline CDR1 and CDR2: LGHNA and YSLEER. The CDR3 is made up of 19 amino acids. V gave up 4 bases and J gave up 5 bases; unmatched junction bases: 17. This chain's CDR3 is CASSPYGPGLAGKTGELFF. CDR3 nucleotides: TGCGCCAGCAGCCCCTATGGACCGGGCCTAGCGGGAAAGACCGGGGAGCTGTTTTTT.

The rearrangement uses TRBV25-1 and TRBJ2-1, with D possibly being TRBD2 (6 bases). Trimming cost V 4 bases and J 7 bases, with 20 bases left between them. Per germline, CDR1 MGHDK and CDR2 SYGVNS. There are 16 residues in the CDR3. This CDR3 is CASSVTGTPTRNEQFF. Here the CDR3 DNA reads TGTGCCAGCAGTGTTACCGGGACTCCCACGAGAAATGAGCAGTTCTTC.

This clone occurred a few times. The chain recombines TRBV6-1 with TRBJ1-1; D remains ambiguous. Germline CDR1 and CDR2: MNHNS and SASEGT. The CDR3 is made up of 11 amino acids. The V end lost 8 bases, the J end lost 4 bases, and 8 bases lay between the germline ends. CDR3 nucleotides: TGTGCCAGCGGTCAGTTCACTGAAGCTTTCTTT. This gives the protein CASGQFTEAFF.

The V and J genes are TRBV19 and TRBJ2-1; a weak D match, TRBD2 (6 bases). Per germline, CDR1 LNHDA and CDR2 SQIVND (reference sequence). The V end was cut by 4 bases, the J end by 0 bases, with 13 bases between. CDR3 length: 16 amino acids. The CDR3 DNA reads as TGTGCCAGTAGTAAGCTGGGGGGAGACTCCTACAATGAGCAGTTCTTC. Translation: CASSKLGGDSYNEQFF.

The chain has TRBV27 and TRBJ2-7; 9 nucleotides agree with TRBD1. Germline V gives CDR1 MNHEY, CDR2 SMNVEV (reference sequence). V lost 4 bases to trimming and J lost 2 bases; unmatched junction nucleotides: 3. The CDR3 loop spans 14 amino acids. The CDR3 region is CASSSQGAAYEQYV. CDR3 bases: TGTGCCAGCAGTTCACAGGGGGCAGCCTACGAGCAGTACGTC.

The V call is TRBV5-1, the J call TRBJ2-7, with D perhaps matching TRBD2 (6 bases). In germline, CDR1 is SGHRS, CDR2 YFSETQ. V gave up 4 bases and J gave up 3 bases, with 17 bases separating them. The CDR3 length is 15 residues. CDR3 sequence (DNA): TGCGCCAGCAGCCCCTCTAGGGACTCTAGCTACGAGCAGTACTTC. Translation gives CASSPSRDSSYEQYF.

This chain joins TRBV7-2 and TRBJ1-2, with D possibly matching TRBD1 (6 bases). Trimming cost V 5 bases and J 4 bases, with 29 bases left between them. Germline V gene data show CDR1 as SGHTA and CDR2 as FQGNSA. The CDR3 has 19 amino acids. Written as DNA, the CDR3 is TGTGCCAGCAGCATCAATCAGACAGGCCCTTCGGTCGGTGCCTATGGCTACACCTTC. Translated: CASSINQTGPSVGAYGYTF. The complete variable domain, with remaining parts taken from reference TRBV7-2 and TRBJ1-2, reads GAGVSQSPSNKVTEKGKDVELRCDPISGHTALYWYRQSLGQGLEFLIYFQGNSAPDKSGLPSDRFSAERTGGSVSTLTIQRTQQEDSAVYLCASSINQTGPSVGAYGYTFGSGTRLTVV.

This chain links TRBV2 with TRBJ2-5, with D unclear. The CDR3 is 13 amino acids. Germline assignment: CDR1 SNHLY and CDR2 FYNNEI. V was clipped by 2 bases and J by 2 bases, with 6 bases between them. This CDR3 is CASSEPSQETQYF. The DNA for the CDR3 is TGTGCCAGCAGTGAACCGAGTCAAGAGACCCAGTACTTC. The variable domain in full, completed from reference TRBV2 and TRBJ2-5, reads EPEVTQTPSHQVTQMGQEVILRCVPISNHLYFYWYRQILGQKVEFLVSFYNNEISEKSEIFDDQFSVERPDGSNFTLKIRSTKLEDSAMYFCASSEPSQETQYFGPGTRLLVL.

The chain couples TRBV5-5 to TRBJ1-2; weak D call: TRBD1 (6 bases). V was pared by 4 bases and J by 3 bases, with 10 bases between. The CDR3 consists of 13 residues. Germline V gene data show CDR1 as SGHKS and CDR2 as YYEKEE (reference sequence). The CDR3 sequence: CASSIGQHYGYTF. CDR3 DNA: TGTGCCAGCAGCATAGGACAGCACTATGGCTACACCTTC.

The chain carries TRBV4-2 and TRBJ2-3; D possibly corresponds to TRBD1 (5 bases). This CDR3 contains 15 residues. Trimming shortened V by 0 bases and J by 4 bases, and 11 bases separated the two germline ends. Germline V lookup: CDR1 LGHNA, CDR2 YNFKEQ. DNA of the CDR3: TGTGCCAGCAGCCAAGATAATGCAGGGCCAGATACGCAGTATTTT. Translated: CASSQDNAGPDTQYF.

The chain links TRBV10-2 to TRBJ2-2, with TRBD1 matching 7 bases. V was clipped by 6 bases and J by 4 bases; unmatched bases: 5. Germline assignment: CDR1 WSHSY and CDR2 SAAADI. The CDR3 runs 14 residues. This CDR3 is CASSETGSTGELFF. The CDR3, as DNA: TGCGCCAGCAGCGAGACAGGGAGCACCGGGGAGCTGTTTTTT.

The count of this clone is one. At one end, the junction sequence differs from germline, possibly due to a read error. V gene TRBV7-7 combines with J gene TRBJ1-1; D perhaps matches TRBD1 (5 bases). In germline, CDR1 is SSHAT, CDR2 FNYEAQ (reference sequence). This CDR3 is 13 amino acids long. The CDR3 sequence: CASSLAQGSEAFF. CDR3 nucleotides: TGTGCTAGCAGCTTAGCGCAGGGCTCTGAAGCTTTCTTT.

This chain's CDR3 is CASSPRRAGNEQFF. The CDR3 coding sequence is TGTGCCAGCAGCCCCCGGAGGGCGGGGAATGAGCAGTTCTTC. The rearrangement uses TRBV11-1 and TRBJ2-1; TRBD2 is a possible D gene (6 bases). Trimming took 5 bases from V and 7 from J, leaving 15 bases between them. This CDR3 comprises 14 residues. Germline-derived CDR1 and CDR2 are SGHAT and FQDESV (reference sequence).

The chain employs TRBV4-3 and TRBJ1-1, with D tentatively TRBD1 (5 bases). Germline CDR1 reads LGHNA; CDR2 reads YSLEER. The CDR3 length is 14 residues. The ends were cut back, 1 base at V and 0 bases at J, with 6 bases in the middle. In nucleotides, the CDR3 is TGCGCCAGCAGCCAAGGCAGGGTGAACACTGAAGCTTTCTTT. It codes for CASSQGRVNTEAFF.

This clone was counted only a few times. J is TRBJ1-1 and V is TRBV19, with TRBD1 matching over 8 bases. CDR3 length equals 16 residues. The germline V gene encodes CDR1 LNHDA and CDR2 SQIVND (reference sequence). J lost 1 base, V lost 1 base, and 5 bases had no gene match. This CDR3 is CASSIALGTGNTEAFF. The CDR3 DNA reads as TGTGCCAGTAGTATAGCTTTGGGGACAGGGAACACTGAAGCTTTCTTT.

This chain joins TRBV27 and TRBJ2-5; 11 positions match TRBD2. The V gene's germline CDR1 is MNHEY and CDR2 SMNVEV (reference sequence). The CDR3 contains 16 residues. J gave up 5 bases and V 9 bases, and 14 bases lay outside the gene matches. CDR3 residues: CASKKLAGGVKETQYF. CDR3 in DNA: TGTGCCAGTAAAAAATTAGCGGGAGGGGTGAAGGAGACCCAGTACTTC.

The rearrangement joins TRBV14 to TRBJ1-3; no definite D call. The CDR3 loop spans 17 amino acids. V dropped 4 bases and J dropped 0 bases, with 16 bases sitting between them. The germline V gene encodes CDR1 SGHDN and CDR2 FVKESK. CDR3 nucleotides: TGTGCCAGCAGCCTCGGAGGCAGGCCGATCTCTGGAAACACCATATATTTT. Translation gives CASSLGGRPISGNTIYF.

In this sample, this clone turned up once. This sequence joins TRBV4-3 and TRBJ2-1, with 9 positions matching TRBD1. The CDR3 covers 15 residues. Trimming removed 4 bases from V and 9 bases from J; junction bases left unmatched: 10. Germline V gives CDR1 LGHNA, CDR2 YSLEER. DNA for the CDR3: TGCGCCAGCAGCCGACAGGGGGGGGGTTGGGCTGAGCAGTTCTTC. Translating it yields CASSRQGGGWAEQFF.

The rearrangement links TRBV6-1 to TRBJ1-4; TRBD1 aligns across 11 bases. The ends lost 6 bases at V and 3 bases at J; junction bases unmatched: 3. Germline CDR1 and CDR2: MNHNS and SASEGT. The CDR3 contains 15 residues. The CDR3 sequence: CASSGTGGANEKLFF. The CDR3, as DNA: TGTGCCAGCAGCGGGACAGGGGGAGCTAATGAAAAACTGTTTTTT.